This record covers a single T cell receptor (beta chain). The assay was immunoSEQ multiplex PCR, and TCRdb's table has in-frame clones only and misses some. This sample yields approximately 350,000 clones, of which roughly 87% are seen a single time; about 4.9% belongs to the top ten. This sample was included in a study of blood T cell repertoires in COVID-19. Trimming stripped 5 bases from V and 2 bases from J, with 15 bases between. CDR1 and CDR2 from the germline V gene are PRHDT and FYEKMQ (reference sequence). CDR3 size: 15 residues. Sequencing used PBMCs or T cells enriched from blood (not recorded which). The chain combines TRBV13 with TRBJ1-2, with a tentative D call TRBD1 (6 bases). The TCR comes from a woman between 45 and 65 years old who had recovered from COVID-19. The CDR3 DNA reads as TGTGCCAGCAGCCAACTAGGACAGATGAACTATGGCTACACCTTC. Its protein is CASSQLGQMNYGYTF. The entire variable domain, with the rest obtained from reference TRBV13 and TRBJ1-2, is as follows: AAGVIQSPRHLIKEKRETATLKCYPIPRHDTVYWYQQGPGQDPQFLISFYEKMQSDKGSIPDRFSAQQFSDYHSELNMSSLELGDSALYFCASSQLGQMNYGYTFGSGTRLTVV.